This TCR beta chain was captured in a study of cytomegalovirus exposure and HLA in healthy donors. Findings and caveats of the study: The listing of 150 to 200 TCR beta chains classed them as cytomegalovirus-associated.

Both 60 Vbeta primers and 13 Jbeta primers went into the PCR. The table came from immunoSEQ multiplex PCR; TCRdb's copy has only in-frame clones and leaves some out. Of 88,000 or so clones detected, approximately 67% appear once; the ten largest clones hold roughly 4%. There are a few counts of this clone. Its antigen is still unknown. The V and J ends lost 8 bases and 0 bases respectively, with 17 bases between them. This CDR3 contains 16 residues. Germline-derived CDR1 and CDR2 are SGHVS and FQNEAQ. The chain combines TRBV7-8 with TRBJ2-1; D might be TRBD1 (6 bases). Material: PBMCs. This clonotype originated in a male donor in good health and CMV-seropositive. CDR3 sequence reads: CASRSGRGNSYNEQFF. In DNA form, the CDR3 reads TGTGCCAGCCGCTCGGGCAGGGGAAACTCCTACAATGAGCAGTTCTTC.